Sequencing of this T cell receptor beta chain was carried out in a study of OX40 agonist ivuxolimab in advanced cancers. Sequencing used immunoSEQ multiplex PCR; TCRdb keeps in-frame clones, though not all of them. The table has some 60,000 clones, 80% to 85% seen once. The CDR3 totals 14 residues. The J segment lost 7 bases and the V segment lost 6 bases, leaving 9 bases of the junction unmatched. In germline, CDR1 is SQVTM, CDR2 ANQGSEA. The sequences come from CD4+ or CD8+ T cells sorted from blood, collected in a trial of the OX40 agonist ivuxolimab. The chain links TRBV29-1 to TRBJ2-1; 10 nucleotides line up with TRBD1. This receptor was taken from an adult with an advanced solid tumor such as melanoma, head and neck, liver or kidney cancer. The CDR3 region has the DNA TGCAGCGTCGCTCGGACAGGGGGGTTGAATGAGCAGTTCTTC. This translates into CSVARTGGLNEQFF.